The present entry profiles one TCR beta chain with its context. The table came from immunoSEQ multiplex PCR; TCRdb's copy has only in-frame clones and leaves some out. The data contain some 330,000 clones, approximately 89% of them singletons. Participants came from roughly 23 US areas, aged about 18 to 95 years. Participants had their cohort set by participant-reported clinical history. This sample is drawn from a study of blood T cell repertoires in COVID-19. Background on the study: Sites in the United States, Italy and Spain provided acute and convalescent COVID-19 samples.

The germline V and J ends were trimmed by 2 bases and 5 bases, with 12 bases remaining between them. The CDR3 extends over 14 amino acids. CDR1 and CDR2 from the germline V gene are MNHEY and SVGAGI. The specimen sequenced was PBMCs or T cells enriched from blood (not recorded which). The sequence came from a man aged 40-49 years in a cohort exposed to, infected with or recovered from COVID-19 (not recorded which). This chain connects TRBV6-5 to TRBJ1-1; D may be TRBD1 (5 bases). The CDR3 reads CASSYGGVGTEAFF. The CDR3 coding sequence is TGTGCCAGCAGTTACGGAGGGGTAGGGACTGAAGCTTTCTTT.